Listed below are T cell receptor beta chains from one sample, sequenced in a study of blood T cell repertoires in COVID-19. Method: immunoSEQ multiplex PCR; TCRdb's copy keeps in-frame clones and lacks some. The table includes roughly 180,000 clones, approximately 88% detected once. Sequences were obtained from peripheral blood. These receptor sequences come from a woman under 40 with acute or convalescent COVID-19. Each CDR3 is given with its conserved first and last residue. Fields, in order: D gene, J gene, clone size, V gene, CDR3 DNA, CDR3 protein. The D gene is left open where the match is weak. Clone size is not always given. Where it is, it says once, few, many or a class for expanded clones.

D: TRBD1
J: TRBJ2-2
size: NA
V: TRBV20-1
DNA: TGCAGTGCTAGTCTACAGGGGACCGGGGAGCTGTTTTTT
CDR3: CSASLQGTGELFF

D: TRBD2
J: TRBJ2-7
size: once
V: TRBV5-1
DNA: TGCGCCAGCTCGAGCGGGAGCTCCTACGAGCAGTACTTC
CDR3: CASSSGSSYEQYF

D: TRBD1
J: TRBJ1-2
size: NA
V: TRBV7-9
DNA: TGTGCCAGCAGCCCATTCGGTACCGGGACAGCCTATGGCTACACCTTC
CDR3: CASSPFGTGTAYGYTF

D: NA
J: TRBJ2-5
size: NA
V: TRBV5-1
DNA: TGCGCCAGCAGCTCCTCCGGGACATTGGAAGAGACCCAGTACTTC
CDR3: CASSSSGTLEETQYF

D: NA
J: TRBJ1-6
size: NA
V: TRBV5-1
DNA: TGCGCCAGCAGCTTGGGGTCAGGGGTTTCACCCCTCCACTTT
CDR3: CASSLGSGVSPLHF

D: TRBD2
J: TRBJ2-5
size: NA
V: TRBV12-5
DNA: TGTGCTAGTGGTTCCGGACTAGCGGGCCAAGAGAGCCAGTACTTC
CDR3: CASGSGLAGQESQYF

D: NA
J: TRBJ2-3
size: NA
V: TRBV5-4
DNA: TGTGCCAGCAGCTCTCAGGACTTCACAGATACGCAGTATTTT
CDR3: CASSSQDFTDTQYF

D: TRBD1
J: TRBJ1-5
size: NA
V: TRBV2
DNA: TGTGCCAGCAGACTTTCGACAGGGGGCAATCAGCCCCAGCATTTT
CDR3: CASRLSTGGNQPQHF

D: NA
J: TRBJ2-4
size: once
V: TRBV2
DNA: TGTGCCAGCACAGGGATTGGGGACATTCAGTACTTC
CDR3: CASTGIGDIQYF

D: TRBD1
J: TRBJ2-3
size: once
V: TRBV6-6
DNA: TGTGCCAGCAGACTCGGACAGGTTGCCGCAGATACGCAGTATTTT
CDR3: CASRLGQVAADTQYF

D: NA
J: TRBJ1-1
size: few
V: TRBV28
DNA: TGTGCCAGCACCCCCGGTGGGGGGGGGTTGACTGAAGCTTTCTTT
CDR3: CASTPGGGGLTEAFF

D: NA
J: TRBJ2-6
size: few
V: TRBV10-3
DNA: TGTGCCACGCGGACAGTATCAGGGGCCAACGTCCTGACTTTC
CDR3: CATRTVSGANVLTF

D: NA
J: TRBJ1-5
size: NA
V: TRBV7-8
DNA: TGTGCCAGCAGCCCAACCAGATCCATCTTTAGCAATCAGCCCCAGCATTTT
CDR3: CASSPTRSIFSNQPQHF

D: TRBD2
J: TRBJ2-5
size: NA
V: TRBV9
DNA: TGTGCCAGCAGCTTCGGACTAGCTGAGACCCAGTACTTC
CDR3: CASSFGLAETQYF

D: NA
J: TRBJ2-2
size: NA
V: TRBV7-9
DNA: TGTGCCAGCAGCTCCTTATCGGTCACCGGGGAGCTGTTTTTT
CDR3: CASSSLSVTGELFF

D: NA
J: TRBJ1-4
size: NA
V: TRBV4-1
DNA: TGCGCCAGCAGCCAAGTTCCGGGGGGTACGAATGAAAAACTGTTTTTT
CDR3: CASSQVPGGTNEKLFF

D: TRBD2
J: TRBJ2-7
size: NA
V: TRBV5-1
DNA: TGCGCCAGCAGCTTGGATCTGACTAGCTACTACGAGCAGTACTTC
CDR3: CASSLDLTSYYEQYF

D: TRBD2
J: TRBJ2-3
size: NA
V: TRBV3-1/TRBV3-2
DNA: TGTGCCAGCAGCCGTCAAGCGGGGCCTAGCACAGATACGCAGTATTTT
CDR3: CASSRQAGPSTDTQYF